A single sample is the source of the 10 T cell receptor beta chains below, sequenced in a study of T cells after yellow fever vaccination. TCRdb re-called the 5' RACE reads through MiXCR, storing one row per CDR3 protein. The data show roughly 190,000 distinct CDR3 sequences, 9.5% to 11% seen once. Sequencing was performed on CD8+ T cells sorted from PBMCs, taken 15 days after the yellow fever booster vaccination. The receptors here all came from a man in his late teens or twenties who received the YFV17D yellow fever vaccine.

In this sample, this clonotype turned up many times. The V gene is TRBV12-3 or TRBV12-4, the J gene TRBJ2-5; D gene unclear. The V end was cut by 6 bases, the J end by 5 bases, with 7 bases between. There are 11 residues in the CDR3. CDR3 sequence (DNA): TGTGCCAGCAGAGCCGGGGAGACCCAGTACTTC. Translating it yields CASRAGETQYF.

V and J are TRBV12-5 and TRBJ2-1; D remains unclear. Between the trimmed V and J ends, which lost 1 base and 9 bases, there was a span of 13 bases. Germline values: CDR1 LGHNT, CDR2 FRNRAP. This CDR3 is built from 14 residues. The CDR3 spells CASGLGQIFIEQFF. DNA of the CDR3: TGTGCTAGTGGTTTGGGGCAGATTTTCATTGAGCAGTTCTTC.

This clonotype was seen a handful of times. J is TRBJ2-7 and V is TRBV6-5; no clear D gene. Germline CDR1 MNHEY, CDR2 SVGAGI. This CDR3 contains 14 residues. Deletions cut 0 bases from V and 6 bases from J, with 12 bases between. CDR3 loop: CASSYSAESFEQYV. DNA for the CDR3: TGTGCCAGCAGTTACTCGGCAGAAAGTTTCGAGCAGTACGTC.

V gene TRBV12-3 or TRBV12-4 combines with J gene TRBJ2-7; D is possibly TRBD2 (5 bases). V lost 6 bases and J 7 bases, leaving 16 bases between the germline ends. The CDR3 runs to 13 residues. The CDR3 bases are TGTGCCAGCAGCCAAAGGACTCGGGGTGAGCAGTACGTC. Protein: CASSQRTRGEQYV.

The sample holds a few counts of this clonotype. This chain uses TRBV10-3 with TRBJ2-7; D gene ambiguous. The germline V and J ends were trimmed by 5 bases and 4 bases, with 3 bases remaining between them. This CDR3 spans 10 amino acids. Germline CDR1 and CDR2: ENHRY and SYGVKD. CDR3 nucleotides: TGTGCCATCAGTTTATACGAGCAGTACGTC. It yields the protein CAISLYEQYV.

This clonotype showed up just a few times. The V gene is TRBV4-2, the J gene TRBJ2-5; a weak D match, TRBD2 (6 bases). The ends were cut back, 0 bases at V and 4 bases at J, with 12 bases in the middle. CDR3 length equals 15 residues. Germline-derived CDR1 and CDR2 are LGHNA and YNFKEQ. The CDR3 loop reads CASSQDLRTTETQYF. Written as DNA, the CDR3 is TGTGCCAGCAGCCAAGATCTACGGACTACAGAGACCCAGTACTTC.

This clonotype occurred many times. V usage is TRBV7-8 and J usage is TRBJ2-1, with TRBD2 matching over 16 bases. CDR1 is SGHVS, CDR2 FQNEAQ, per germline. Trimming took 5 bases from V and 0 from J; bases not matched to a gene: 4. This CDR3 contains 18 residues. The CDR3 here is CASSLGLAGGSSYNEQFF. The DNA for the CDR3 is TGTGCCAGCAGCCTGGGACTAGCGGGGGGGAGCTCCTACAATGAGCAGTTCTTC.

This clonotype was detected many times. This chain uses TRBV6-2 or TRBV6-3 with TRBJ2-1, with 13 bases that match TRBD2. The CDR3 covers 15 residues. Trimming removed 4 bases from V and 3 bases from J; junction bases left unmatched: 0. Germline assignment: CDR1 MNHEY and CDR2 SVGEGT. CDR3 in DNA: TGTGCCAGCAGTTGGACTAGCGGGGGCTACAATGAGCAGTTCTTC. This translates into CASSWTSGGYNEQFF.

This clonotype was recorded a few times. The chain has TRBV19 and TRBJ1-2; possible D gene TRBD1, 5 bases. Trimming stripped 4 bases from V and 6 bases from J, with 21 bases between. Germline-derived CDR1 and CDR2 are LNHDA and SQIVND (reference sequence). This CDR3 is 16 amino acids long. This CDR3 reads CASSTDPGTELNGYTF. The CDR3 nucleotides are TGTGCCAGTAGTACCGACCCCGGGACCGAACTTAATGGCTACACCTTC.

The chain recombines TRBV20-1 with TRBJ2-7; D could derive from TRBD1 or TRBD2 (6 bases each). The CDR3 runs 11 residues. Trimming left V 4 bases short and J 11 bases short, with 15 bases between. Germline assignment: CDR1 DFQATT and CDR2 SNEGSKA (reference sequence). The CDR3 reads CSAKTGGKKYF. CDR3 coding DNA: TGCAGTGCTAAGACAGGCGGGAAAAAGTACTTC.